The sequence of this T cell receptor beta chain was determined in a study of T-cell reconstitution after alpha-beta-depleted transplantation in children. CDR1 is MNHEY, CDR2 SMNVEV, per germline (reference sequence). The V segment lost 2 bases and the J segment 6 bases; nucleotides outside the gene matches: 8. CDR3 size: 15 residues. This clonotype showed up just a few times. Preparation of the TCRbeta library involved a method that used unique molecular identifiers. TCRdb processed the PCR reads anew with MiXCR; each CDR3 protein has one entry. The table lists about 610,000 distinct CDR3 sequences, approximately 10% of them singletons.

The origin of this receptor is a human donor who donated a stem cell graft to a child with acute myeloid leukemia. The V call is TRBV27, the J call TRBJ2-7; 9 bases line up with TRBD2. The specimen comprised PBMCs from the stem cell graft donor, sampled from the stem cell graft. CDR3 DNA: TGTGCCAGCAGTTTACTACTAGCGGGCGGAGGCGAGCAGTACTTC. It is translated as CASSLLLAGGGEQYF.